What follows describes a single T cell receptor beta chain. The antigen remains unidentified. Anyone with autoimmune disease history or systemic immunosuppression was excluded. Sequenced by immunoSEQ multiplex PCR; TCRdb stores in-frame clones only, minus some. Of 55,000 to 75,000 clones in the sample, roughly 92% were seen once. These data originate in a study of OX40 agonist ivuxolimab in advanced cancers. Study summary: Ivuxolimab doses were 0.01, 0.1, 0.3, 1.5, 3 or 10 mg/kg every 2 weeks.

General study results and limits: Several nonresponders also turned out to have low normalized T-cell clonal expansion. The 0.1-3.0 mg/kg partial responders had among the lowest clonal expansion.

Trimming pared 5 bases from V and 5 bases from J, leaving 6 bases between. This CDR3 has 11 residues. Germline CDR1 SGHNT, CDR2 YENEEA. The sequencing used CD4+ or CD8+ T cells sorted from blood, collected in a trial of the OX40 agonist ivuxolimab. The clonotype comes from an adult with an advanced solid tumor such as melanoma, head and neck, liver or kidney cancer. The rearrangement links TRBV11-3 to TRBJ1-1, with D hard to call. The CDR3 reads CASSRQTEAFF. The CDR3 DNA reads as TGTGCCAGCAGCCGCCAGACTGAAGCTTTCTTT.